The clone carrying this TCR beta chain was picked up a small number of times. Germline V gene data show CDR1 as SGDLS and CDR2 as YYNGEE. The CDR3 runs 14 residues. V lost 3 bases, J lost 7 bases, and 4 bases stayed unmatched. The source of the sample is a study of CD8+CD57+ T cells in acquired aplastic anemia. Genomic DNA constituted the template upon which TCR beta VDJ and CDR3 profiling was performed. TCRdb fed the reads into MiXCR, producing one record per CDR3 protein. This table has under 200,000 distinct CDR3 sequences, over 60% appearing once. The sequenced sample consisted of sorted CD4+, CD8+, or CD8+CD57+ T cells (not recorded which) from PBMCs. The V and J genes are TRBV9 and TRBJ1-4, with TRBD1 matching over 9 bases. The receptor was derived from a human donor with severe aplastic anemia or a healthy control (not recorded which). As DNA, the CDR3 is TGTGCCAGCAGCGGATGGACAGGGGTTGAAAAACTGTTTTTT. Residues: CASSGWTGVEKLFF.